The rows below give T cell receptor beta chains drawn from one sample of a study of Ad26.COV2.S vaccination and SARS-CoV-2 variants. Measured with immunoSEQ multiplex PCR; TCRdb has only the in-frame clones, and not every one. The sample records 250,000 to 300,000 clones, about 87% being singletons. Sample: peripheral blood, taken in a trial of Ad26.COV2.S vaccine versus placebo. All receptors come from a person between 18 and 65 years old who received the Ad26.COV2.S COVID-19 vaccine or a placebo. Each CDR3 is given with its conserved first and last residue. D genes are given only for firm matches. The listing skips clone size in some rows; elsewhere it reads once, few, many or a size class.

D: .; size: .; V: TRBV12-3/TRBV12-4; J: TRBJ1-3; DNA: TGTGCCAGCAGCGCGGGATTTGGAAACACCATATATTTT; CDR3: CASSAGFGNTIYF
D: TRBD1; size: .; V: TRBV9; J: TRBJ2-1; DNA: TGTGCCAGCAGCGAGTGGACAGGGGCTAACAATGAGCAGTTCTTC; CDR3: CASSEWTGANNEQFF
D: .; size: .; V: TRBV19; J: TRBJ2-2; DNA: TGTGCCAGTAGTGTAACAGGGACCCCAGCCGAGCTGTTTTTT; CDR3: CASSVTGTPAELFF
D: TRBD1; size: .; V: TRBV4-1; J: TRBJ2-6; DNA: TGCGCCAGCAGACAGACAGGGGCTGCCGGGGCCAACGTCCTGACTTTC; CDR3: CASRQTGAAGANVLTF
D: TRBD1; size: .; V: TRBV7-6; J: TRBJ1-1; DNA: TGTGCCAGCAGCTATCGGACAGGGGGTAAGAACACTGAAGCTTTCTTT; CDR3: CASSYRTGGKNTEAFF
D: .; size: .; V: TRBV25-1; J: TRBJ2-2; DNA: TGTGCCAGCAGTGAATATAGTCAGGGTGCCAACACCGGGGAGCTGTTTTTT; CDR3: CASSEYSQGANTGELFF
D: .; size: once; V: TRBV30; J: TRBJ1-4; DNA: TGTGCCTGGAGTCCCCCGGGGGCCTTTGGGGAAAAACTGTTTTTT; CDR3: CAWSPPGAFGEKLFF
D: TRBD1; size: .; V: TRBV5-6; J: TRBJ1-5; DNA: TGTGCCAGCTTCTTGACAGGGGGCAATCAGCCCCAGCATTTT; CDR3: CASFLTGGNQPQHF
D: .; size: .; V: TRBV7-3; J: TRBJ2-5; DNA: TGTGCCAGCAGCTTATCAGGGGCCCAAGAGACCCAGTACTTC; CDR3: CASSLSGAQETQYF
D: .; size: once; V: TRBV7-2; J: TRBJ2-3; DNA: TGTGCCAGCAGCGCCCGAGGCGGGGGCACAGATACGCAGTATTTT; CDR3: CASSARGGGTDTQYF
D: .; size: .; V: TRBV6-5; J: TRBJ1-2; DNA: TGTGCCAGCAGTTCGGCAGCTAACTATGGCTACACCTTC; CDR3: CASSSAANYGYTF
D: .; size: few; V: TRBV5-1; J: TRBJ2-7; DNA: TGCGCCAGCAGCTTGAGAGGGGGACCCTACGAGCAGTACTTC; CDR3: CASSLRGGPYEQYF
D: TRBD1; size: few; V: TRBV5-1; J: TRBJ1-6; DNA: TGCGCCAGCAGCTTGGCCGCGACAGGGGGCGGGTCACCCCTCCACTTT; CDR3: CASSLAATGGGSPLHF